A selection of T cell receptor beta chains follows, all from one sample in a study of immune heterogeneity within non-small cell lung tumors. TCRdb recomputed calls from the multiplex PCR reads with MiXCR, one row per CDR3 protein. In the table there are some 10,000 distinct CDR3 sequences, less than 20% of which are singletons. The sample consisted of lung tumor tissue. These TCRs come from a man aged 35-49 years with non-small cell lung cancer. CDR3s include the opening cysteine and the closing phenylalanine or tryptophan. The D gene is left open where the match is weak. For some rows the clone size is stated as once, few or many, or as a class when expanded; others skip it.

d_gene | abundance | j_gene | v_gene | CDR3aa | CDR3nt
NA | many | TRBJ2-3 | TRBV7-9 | CASSLLGLGDTDTQYF | TGTGCCAGCAGCTTATTAGGTCTAGGTGACACAGATACGCAGTATTTT
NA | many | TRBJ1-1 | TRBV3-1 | CASSPYGGKAEAFF | TGTGCCAGCAGCCCCTACGGGGGGAAGGCTGAAGCTTTCTTT
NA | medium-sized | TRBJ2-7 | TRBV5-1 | CASSLASGGAAYEQYF | TGCGCCAGCAGCTTGGCCTCAGGAGGGGCGGCCTACGAGCAGTACTTC
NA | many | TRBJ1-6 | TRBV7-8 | CASSVQTRENSPLHF | TGTGCCAGCAGCGTCCAAACTAGGGAGAATTCACCCCTCCACTTT
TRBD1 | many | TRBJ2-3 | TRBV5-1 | CASSKGTGGYDTQYF | TGCGCCAGCAGCAAAGGGACAGGGGGATATGATACGCAGTATTTT
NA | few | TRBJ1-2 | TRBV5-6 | CASSLGEGYGYTF | TGTGCCAGCAGCTTAGGGGAAGGGTATGGCTACACCTTC
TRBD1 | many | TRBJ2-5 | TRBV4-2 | CASSPGTGWETQYF | TGTGCCAGCAGCCCCGGGACAGGGTGGGAGACCCAGTACTTC
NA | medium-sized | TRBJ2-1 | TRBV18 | CASSPIRGGDGNEQFF | TGTGCCAGCTCACCAATTCGAGGGGGTGACGGGAATGAGCAGTTCTTC
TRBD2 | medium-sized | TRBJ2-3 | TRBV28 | CASSLSGSGLNADTQYF | TGTGCCAGCAGTCTTAGCGGGAGCGGTTTAAACGCAGATACGCAGTATTTT
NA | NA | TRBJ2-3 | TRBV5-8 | CASSRQSFDTQYF | TGTGCCAGCAGCCGACAGTCGTTTGATACGCAGTATTTT
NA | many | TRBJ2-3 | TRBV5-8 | CASSLGLLSTDTQYF | TGTGCCAGCAGCTTGGGACTCCTCAGCACAGATACGCAGTATTTT
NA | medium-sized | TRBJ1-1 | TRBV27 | CASSLFVNTEAFF | TGTGCCAGCAGTTTATTTGTGAACACTGAAGCTTTCTTT
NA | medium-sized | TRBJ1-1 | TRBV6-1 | CASRQGRLNTEAFF | TGTGCCAGCAGGCAGGGGCGTCTGAACACTGAAGCTTTCTTT
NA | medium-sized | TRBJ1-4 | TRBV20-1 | CSARTRDGEKLFF | TGCAGTGCTAGGACCAGGGACGGTGAAAAACTGTTTTTT
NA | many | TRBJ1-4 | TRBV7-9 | CASSRDMTNEKLFF | TGTGCCAGCAGCCGGGACATGACGAATGAAAAACTGTTTTTT
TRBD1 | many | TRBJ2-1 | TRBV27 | CASRTGAVNEQFF | TGTGCCAGCAGGACAGGGGCGGTCAATGAGCAGTTCTTC
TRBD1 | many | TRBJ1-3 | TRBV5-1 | CASSLQPGQGNTIYF | TGCGCCAGCAGCTTACAACCGGGACAGGGAAACACCATATATTTT
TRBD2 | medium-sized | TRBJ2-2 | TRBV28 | CATQTSLNTGELFF | TGTGCCACCCAGACTAGCCTAAACACCGGGGAGCTGTTTTTT
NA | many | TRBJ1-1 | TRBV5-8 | CASSLDGALNTEAFF | TGTGCCAGCAGCCTGGATGGGGCCTTGAACACTGAAGCTTTCTTT
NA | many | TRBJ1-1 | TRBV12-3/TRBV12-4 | CASSFLGEGEAFF | TGTGCCAGCAGTTTTCTGGGGGAGGGTGAAGCTTTCTTT
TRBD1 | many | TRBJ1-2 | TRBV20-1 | CSARGSRTGRSNYGYTF | TGCAGTGCTAGAGGGTCCCGGACAGGGAGGTCTAACTATGGCTACACCTTC
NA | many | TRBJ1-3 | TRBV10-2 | CASSFGNTIYF | TGCGCCAGCAGTTTCGGAAACACCATATATTTT
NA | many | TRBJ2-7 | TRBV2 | CASIRDGRSEQYF | TGTGCCAGCATCCGGGACGGCCGCAGCGAGCAGTACTTC
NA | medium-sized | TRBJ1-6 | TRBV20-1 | CSADRAGRSYNSPLHF | TGCAGTGCTGATAGGGCCGGTCGCTCCTATAATTCACCCCTCCACTTT
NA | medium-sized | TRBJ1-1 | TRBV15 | CATSRGQGSANTEAFF | TGTGCCACCAGCCGAGGTCAGGGATCTGCGAACACTGAAGCTTTCTTT
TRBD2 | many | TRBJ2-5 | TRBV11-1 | CASTAGTSSQTQYF | TGTGCCAGCACCGCTGGGACTAGTTCCCAGACCCAGTACTTC
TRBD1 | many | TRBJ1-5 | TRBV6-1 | CASSDLQGASQPQHF | TGTGCCAGCAGTGATTTACAGGGGGCAAGTCAGCCCCAGCATTTT
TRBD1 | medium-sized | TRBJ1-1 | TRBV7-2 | CASSLDRDREAFF | TGTGCCAGCAGCTTGGACCGGGACAGGGAAGCTTTCTTT
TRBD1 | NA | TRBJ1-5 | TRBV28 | CAGQGGSQPQHF | TGTGCGGGACAGGGAGGATCTCAGCCCCAGCATTTT
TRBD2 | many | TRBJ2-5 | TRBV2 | CASSASSGTETQYF | TGTGCCAGCAGTGCCTCTAGCGGGACAGAGACCCAGTACTTC
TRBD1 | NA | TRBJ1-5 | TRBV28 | CASTPRTGANQPQHF | TGTGCCAGCACCCCCCGGACAGGGGCCAATCAGCCCCAGCATTTT
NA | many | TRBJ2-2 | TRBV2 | CASTFEGQTNTGELFF | TGTGCCAGCACCTTTGAGGGACAAACGAACACCGGGGAGCTGTTTTTT
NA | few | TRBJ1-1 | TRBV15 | CATGYGLTANTEAFF | TGTGCCACCGGTTATGGCCTTACCGCGAACACTGAAGCTTTCTTT
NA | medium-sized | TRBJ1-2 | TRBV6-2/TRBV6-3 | CASSWGSYGYTF | TGTGCCAGCAGTTGGGGCTCCTATGGCTACACCTTC
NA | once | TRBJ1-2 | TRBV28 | CTSSFPRDYGYTF | TGTACCAGCAGTTTCCCGAGGGACTATGGCTACACCTTC
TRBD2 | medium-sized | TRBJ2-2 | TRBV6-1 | CAVRGGRVDTGELFF | TGTGCCGTTAGGGGCGGGAGGGTTGACACCGGGGAGCTGTTTTTT
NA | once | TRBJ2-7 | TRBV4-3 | CASSQDAMSSYEQYF | TGCGCCAGCAGCCAAGACGCCATGAGCTCCTACGAGCAGTACTTC
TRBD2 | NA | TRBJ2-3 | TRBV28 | CASSFSPRLAGSPHTDTQYF | TGTGCCAGCAGTTTTTCCCCCAGACTAGCGGGGAGTCCTCACACAGATACGCAGTATTTT
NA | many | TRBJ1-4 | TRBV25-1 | CASSEYGGRGYEKLFF | TGTGCCAGCAGTGAATATGGAGGCAGGGGTTATGAAAAACTGTTTTTT
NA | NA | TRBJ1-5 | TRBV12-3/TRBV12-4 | CASGNNQPQHF | TGTGCCAGCGGAAACAATCAGCCCCAGCATTTT
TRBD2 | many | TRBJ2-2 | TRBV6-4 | CASRDTSGGAEAGELFF | TGTGCCAGCAGAGATACTAGCGGGGGGGCCGAAGCCGGGGAGCTGTTTTTT
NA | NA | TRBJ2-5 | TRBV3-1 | CASSYAPQETQYF | TGTGCCAGCAGCTACGCACCTCAAGAGACCCAGTACTTC
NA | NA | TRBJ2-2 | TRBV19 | CASSPPRSRGTANTGELFF | TGTGCCAGTAGCCCCCCAAGGTCTCGCGGGACAGCGAACACCGGGGAGCTGTTTTTT
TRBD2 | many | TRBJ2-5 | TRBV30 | CARGSSGSLGAGETQYF | TGTGCCCGAGGGTCTAGCGGGAGCCTCGGGGCAGGAGAGACCCAGTACTTC
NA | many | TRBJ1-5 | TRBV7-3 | CASSLRFRGTRNQPQHF | TGTGCCAGCAGCTTGAGGTTTAGGGGGACACGCAATCAGCCCCAGCATTTT
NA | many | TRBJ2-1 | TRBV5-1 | CASSFQGGDEQFF | TGCGCCAGCAGCTTCCAGGGTGGGGATGAGCAGTTCTTC
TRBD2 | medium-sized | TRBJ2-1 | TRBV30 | CAWSAGTRGNEQFF | TGTGCCTGGAGTGCGGGGACTAGGGGGAATGAGCAGTTCTTC
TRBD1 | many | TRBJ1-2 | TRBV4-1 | CASSHLQKMGDRGNYGYTF | TGCGCCAGCAGCCATTTGCAGAAAATGGGGGACAGGGGGAACTATGGCTACACCTTC
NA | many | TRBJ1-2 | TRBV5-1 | CASSLAGPPRIYTF | TGCGCCAGCAGCTTGGCGGGACCGCCACGAATCTACACCTTC
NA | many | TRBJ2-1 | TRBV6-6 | CASSYGRLDEQFF | TGTGCCAGCAGTTACGGGAGGCTGGATGAGCAGTTCTTC
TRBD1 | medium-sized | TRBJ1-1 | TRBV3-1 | CASSQGPGGQGGLAFF | TGTGCCAGCAGCCAAGGTCCGGGGGGGCAGGGGGGTTTGGCTTTCTTT
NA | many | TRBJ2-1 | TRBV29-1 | CSVGYNEQFF | TGCAGCGTTGGTTACAATGAGCAGTTCTTC
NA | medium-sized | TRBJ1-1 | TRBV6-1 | CASREQGMNTEAFF | TGTGCCAGCAGGGAACAGGGCATGAACACTGAAGCTTTCTTT
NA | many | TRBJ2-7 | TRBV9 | CASSGHPTDTYEQYF | TGTGCCAGCAGCGGACACCCGACGGATACCTACGAGCAGTACTTC
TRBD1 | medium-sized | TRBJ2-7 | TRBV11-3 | CASSSGTGVYEQYF | TGTGCCAGCAGCTCCGGGACAGGGGTCTACGAGCAGTACTTC
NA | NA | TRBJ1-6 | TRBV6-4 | CASSTGGLDSPLHF | TGTGCCAGTAGCACGGGGGGGCTTGATTCACCCCTCCACTTT
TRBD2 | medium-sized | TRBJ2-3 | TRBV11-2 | CASSSTGTSGADTQYF | TGTGCCAGCAGCTCGACCGGGACTAGCGGGGCAGATACGCAGTATTTT